Listed here are 8 T cell receptor beta chains from one sample, sequenced in a study of beta chain features in type 1 diabetes. The study reverse transcribed the entire isolated RNA, so it sequenced expressed TCRB transcripts. The repertoire was sequenced with immunoSEQ multiplex PCR; TCRdb's copy has only in-frame clones and lacks some. The sample consists of a few hundred thousand clones, 11% to 15% of them appearing once. The sequencing input was naive CD4+ T cells from blood. These receptors originate from a man aged 25-45 years in good health.

In its sample, this clone was seen a few times. CDR3 loop: CASSLLGLGGPDTQYF. The CDR3 DNA reads TGCGCCAGCAGCCTACTAGGATTGGGAGGTCCGGATACGCAGTATTTT. This chain connects TRBV4-3 to TRBJ2-3; D is possibly TRBD2 (6 bases). With 4 bases removed from V and 6 bases from J, the gap between germline ends came to 20 bases. CDR1 and CDR2 from the germline V gene are LGHNA and YSLEER. The length of the CDR3 is 16 residues.

The chain recombines TRBV29-1 with TRBJ1-5; possible D gene TRBD1, 6 bases. Trimming shortened V by 4 bases and J by 1 base, and 14 bases separated the two germline ends. From germline, CDR1 is SQVTM and CDR2 ANQGSEA. The CDR3 extends over 15 amino acids. CDR3 region: CSVGGGAGSNQPQHF. In nucleotides, the CDR3 is TGCAGCGTTGGAGGGGGAGCGGGGAGCAATCAGCCCCAGCATTTT.

This clone was observed a few times. The chain recombines TRBV7-3 with TRBJ2-3; D may be TRBD1 (5 bases). Germline V gene lookup returns CDR1 SGHTA and CDR2 FQGTGA. V lost 1 base, J lost 2 bases, and 16 bases lay in between. The CDR3 has 17 residues. CDR3 nucleotides: TGTGCCAGCAGCTTAATGTCCAGGGTGGAAATCACAGATACGCAGTATTTT. Its protein product is CASSLMSRVEITDTQYF.

This chain connects TRBV30 to TRBJ2-7; TRBD2 might be the D (6 bases). V gave up 2 bases and J gave up 3 bases, with 17 bases separating them. This CDR3 has 15 residues. CDR1 and CDR2 from the germline V gene are GTSNPN and SVGIG (reference sequence). CDR3 sequence: CAWSRGLERFYEQYV. The CDR3 DNA follows: TGTGCCTGGAGTCGGGGGTTAGAGCGATTCTACGAGCAGTACGTC.

The chain combines TRBV29-1 with TRBJ2-3; 9 positions match TRBD2. Germline V gene sequence: CDR1 SQVTM, CDR2 ANQGSEA. This CDR3 has 15 amino acids. After removal of 5 bases from V and 5 bases from J, the junction contained 11 bases not matched to a gene. The CDR3 loop reads CSVSISGLAVDTQYF. Written as DNA, the CDR3 is TGCAGCGTTTCCATTTCGGGACTAGCCGTAGATACGCAGTATTTT.

There are a few counts of this clone. V gene TRBV7-9 combines with J gene TRBJ2-6, with D perhaps matching TRBD2 (6 bases). CDR1 and CDR2 (germline): SEHNR, FQNEAQ (reference sequence). The germline V and J ends were trimmed by 5 bases and 0 bases, with 11 bases remaining between them. The CDR3 totals 16 residues. CDR3 residues: CASSPTGGSGANVLTF. The CDR3 DNA reads TGTGCCAGCAGCCCCACCGGGGGCTCTGGGGCCAACGTCCTGACTTTC.

In the case of this clone: This CDR3 is also generated by other DNA sequences in the sample. The chain couples TRBV5-1 to TRBJ2-7; no definite D call. Germline V lookup: CDR1 SGHRS, CDR2 YFSETQ. This CDR3 spans 11 amino acids. Trimming removed 4 bases at V and 0 bases at J, with 2 bases between. The chain's CDR3 is CASSASYEQYF. CDR3 bases: TGCGCCAGCAGCGCCTCCTACGAGCAGTACTTC.

This clone was counted a few times. V usage is TRBV20-1 and J usage is TRBJ1-5, with D hard to call. Germline V CDR1 and CDR2: DFQATT, SNEGSKA (reference sequence). The CDR3 consists of 11 residues. V lost 0 bases and J 11 bases, leaving 8 bases between the germline ends. The CDR3: CSARDFAAQHF. In DNA, the CDR3 is TGCAGTGCTAGAGATTTTGCGGCCCAGCATTTT.